The T cell receptor (beta chain) described here comes from a study of prognosis after radiotherapy for stage I lung cancer (TCRdb year 2021). A note on the overall study: Between early 2018 and 2019, 20 or so stage I NSCLC patients were enrolled in Nanjing, China. The study included roughly 14 patients with newly diagnosed primary stage I lung tumors and 4 to 6 with oligometastatic NSCLC after surgical resection of the primary tumor. All patients were regarded as medically inoperable, because of comorbidities in about a dozen patients and refusal of surgery in several patients. The cohort included about twelve men and about six women, with a median age of about 79 years and a range of about 53 to 90 years. Tumor histology was squamous cell carcinoma in several patients and adenocarcinoma in about 12. Using image-guided IMRT or VMAT, SBRT was delivered in 3 to 5 fractions at a biologically effective dose of at least 100 Gy. In every patient, SBRT was given without any concurrent therapy. Distant metastases were developed by four of the 19 patients after SBRT, at a median of around seven months, whereas no significant progression was observed in the other 15 patients. The study profiled peripheral blood TCR beta repertoires from stage I NSCLC patients before and after stereotactic body radiotherapy and related them to distant failure. The study sequenced 40 or so blood samples from around 20 patients, one before and one after SBRT per patient.

Counted from cysteine to phenylalanine, this CDR3 has 13 amino acids. Only the CDR3 DNA stays, 39 bases, in frame from base 1. CDR1 and CDR2, looked up from the germline V gene, are MDHEN and SYDVKM. V loses 2 bases, J loses 6 bases, and the germline ends lie 10 bases apart. With respect to this clonotype: The antigen this receptor binds is unknown. One base away there is no much larger clone; base qualities are not given.

The study at large found these results: Post-SBRT Shannon entropy and its change from baseline were lower in patients who developed distant metastases; baseline Shannon entropy was not associated with metastases. Differences in TRBV and TRBJ usage frequencies by metastasis status were reportedly observed in two V genes at baseline and in 8 to 10 V and two J genes after SBRT. No determination of tumor specificity was made for expanded TCR clones. The study was limited by its small cohort and short follow-up, and the findings require independent validation. A decrease in unique TCR clone counts was observed after SBRT (median approximately 9,800 before versus about 7,200 after; Wilcoxon paired P=0.011). No adjustment for multiple comparisons was applied to any of the reported P values.

A history of other malignancies or of prior chemotherapy or radiotherapy was absent in all patients, and node-negative disease was shown on CT and PET/CT in all patients. Around 6 milliliters of peripheral venous blood were drawn into EDTA tubes at each of two time points. PBMCs were isolated by Ficoll-Paque Plus density-gradient centrifugation. Samples were stored at -80°C immediately after collection until analysis. Two rounds of multiplex PCR were performed to amplify the TCR beta CDR3 region from genomic DNA. In the first PCR round, primers specific to each TRBV and TRBJ gene were used, and the primer sequences were filed in Chinese patent CN105087789A. Universal primers were used in the second round of PCR. The Roche High Pure PCR Template Preparation Kit was used to extract genomic DNA from frozen PBMCs. An Illumina HiSeq 3000 was used to sequence the libraries paired-end with 151 bp reads. Processing in the source paper ran as follows. CutAdapt was used to remove raw reads lacking the multiplex PCR primer sequences. Using PEAR, the high-quality paired reads were merged into contigs. TRB V, D and J gene segments were assigned to each contig with MiXCR by alignment to reference sequences. CDR3 sequences were clustered by base quality and sequence similarity to remove sequencing errors. Diversity was calculated as Shannon entropy divided by the natural log of the number of productive TCR sequences. Clonality was defined as one minus Shannon entropy divided by the natural log of the number of unique clonotypes. The Youden index of ROC curves was used to select progression-free survival cut-offs for repertoire metrics, and analyses were performed in R 3.5.3. Through fastp at Q25 and MiXCR, TCRdb rebuilt clones from the public reads, retaining in-frame beta chains. CDR3 protein duplicates are merged, each entry listing the most common genes and DNA. What appears here as the V and J calls and clone size reflects TCRdb's work, not the paper's. The sample table records 13,000 or so distinct CDR3 sequences; less than 50% of these occur just once. The ten largest clones represent around a quarter of the sample.

This sample comprised PBMCs, obtained before or after stereotactic body radiation therapy (not recorded which). The chain is made from TRBV28 and TRBJ2-5; the D call is possibly TRBD1 or TRBD2, each sharing 5 bases. This receptor was obtained from a donor aged 50 or older with non-small cell lung cancer. The CDR3 reads CASSLLRGQTQYF. The DNA is as follows: TGTGCCAGCAGTTTACTCCGGGGCCAGACCCAGTACTTC.